This T cell receptor beta chain was captured by sequencing in a study of identical twins. TCRdb recomputed calls from the 5' RACE reads with MiXCR, one row per CDR3 protein. Counted here are about 520,000 distinct CDR3 sequences, about 20% occurring once; the ten biggest clones make up around 0.9%. The CDR3 length is 14 residues. These data were also filed under a second study, of T cells expressing NK-cell markers. Per that study: Evidence did not settle whether expanded NKG2C+ T cell clones targeted HCMV.

V usage is TRBV12-2 and J usage is TRBJ1-5. TRBV12-2 is a pseudogene. The receptor was isolated from a woman between 18 and 29 years old in good health. The source material was CD4+ T cells sorted from blood. CDR3: CASRLNEGEQPQHF. The CDR3 DNA sequence: TGTGCAAGTCGCTTAAATGAGGGTGAGCAGCCCCAGCATTTT.